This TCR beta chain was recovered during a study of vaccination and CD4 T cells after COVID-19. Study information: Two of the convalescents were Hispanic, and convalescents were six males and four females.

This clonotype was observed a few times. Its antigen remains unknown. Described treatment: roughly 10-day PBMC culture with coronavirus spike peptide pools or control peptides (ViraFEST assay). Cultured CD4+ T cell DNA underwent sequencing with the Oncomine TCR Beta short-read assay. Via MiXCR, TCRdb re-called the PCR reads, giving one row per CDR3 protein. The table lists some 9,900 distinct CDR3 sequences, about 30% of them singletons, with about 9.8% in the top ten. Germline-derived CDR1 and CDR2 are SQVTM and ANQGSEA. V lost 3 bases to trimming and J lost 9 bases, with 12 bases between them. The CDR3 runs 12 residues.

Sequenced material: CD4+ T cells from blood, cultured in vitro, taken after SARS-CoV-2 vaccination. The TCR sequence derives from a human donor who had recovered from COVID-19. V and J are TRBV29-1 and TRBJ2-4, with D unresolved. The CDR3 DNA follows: TGCAGCGTTGAGGGTGGGAACGGCATTCAGTACTTC. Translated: CSVEGGNGIQYF.